These 9 T cell receptor beta chains originate from one sample sequenced in a study of tumor and adjacent non-tumor tissue in lung cancer. A modified ARM-PCR protocol with three rounds of nested PCR amplified TCRbeta. In TCRdb, the multiplex PCR reads were re-called with MiXCR into one record per CDR3 protein. The sample yields over 110,000 distinct CDR3 sequences, around 65% seen once. RNA was extracted from bulk tissue without any cell sorting. The sequencing input was lung tumor tissue. The receptors here all came from a man aged 55 to 70 with small cell lung cancer.

With respect to this clonotype: A much larger clonotype is one base distant, so this may be a read error. The V call is TRBV20-1, the J call TRBJ2-1; D is ambiguous. V shed 4 bases and J shed 3 bases, with 7 bases lying between them. CDR1 is DFQATT, CDR2 SNEGSKA, per germline (reference sequence). The CDR3 runs 12 residues. The CDR3 region is CSAMPSYNEQFF. As DNA, the CDR3 is TGCAGTGCTATGCCAAGCTACAATGAGCAGTTCTTC.

Concerning this clonotype: This may be a read error: a much more frequent sequence differs by one nucleotide. The rearrangement uses TRBV20-1 and TRBJ2-7; perhaps TRBD2 as D (5 bases). The CDR3 has 13 amino acids. In germline, CDR1 is DFQATT, CDR2 SNEGSKA (reference sequence). CDR3 protein: CGARSGLGQKQYF. CDR3 nucleotide sequence: TGCGGTGCTAGATCCGGACTCGGGCAAAAGCAGTACTTC.

This clonotype was recorded at least ten times. This chain uses TRBV6-1 with TRBJ2-7; the D is unclear. The V end lost 7 bases, the J end lost 1 base, and 11 bases lay between the germline ends. The CDR3 runs 13 residues. Germline lookup yields CDR1 MNHNS and CDR2 SASEGT. The CDR3 protein is CASTKGRSYEQYV. The CDR3 DNA reads TGTGCCAGCACGAAGGGCCGGTCCTACGAGCAGTACGTC.

With respect to this clonotype: This clone may be a read error of a much larger clone one base away. The gene calls are TRBV5-1 and TRBJ2-5; no firm D call. There are 13 residues in the CDR3. Trimming pared 6 bases from V and 5 bases from J, leaving 14 bases between. Germline CDR1 is SGHRS and CDR2 is YFSETQ. CDR3 DNA sequence: TGCGCCAGCAACTTCCGGCCTTTGGAGACCCAGTACTTC. Protein product: CASNFRPLETQYF. The entire variable domain, with the rest obtained from reference TRBV5-1 and TRBJ2-5, is as follows: KAGVTQTPRYLIKTRGQQVTLSCSPISGHRSVSWYQQTPGQGLQFLFEYFSETQRNKGNFPGRFSGRQFSNSRSEMNVSTLELGDSALYLCASNFRPLETQYFGPGTRLLVL.

As to this clonotype: One end of the junction does not line up with germline, which may come from a read error. The chain has TRBV7-9 and TRBJ1-2, with 9 bases fitting TRBD1. CDR1 and CDR2 from the germline V gene are SEHNR and FQNEAQ (reference sequence). The CDR3 is 15 residues long. The CDR3 reads CASSVQGAQNYGYTF. CDR3 bases: TGTGCGAGCAGCGTACAGGGGGCGCAGAACTATGGCTACACCTTC.

This rearrangement joins TRBV11-2 to TRBJ2-1, with 7 nucleotides matching TRBD2. The CDR3 is 14 amino acids. The trim removed 5 bases at V and 7 bases at J, leaving 8 bases unmatched. Germline CDR1 SGHAT, CDR2 FQNNGV. CDR3 nucleotide sequence: TGTGCCAGCAGCGCCCTAGCGGCCTGTAATGAGCAGTTCTTC. Encoded protein: CASSALAACNEQFF.

Comment on this clonotype: Its ends do not fully match the called genes, so a read error is possible. The chain employs TRBV6-6 and TRBJ2-2; tentatively, D is TRBD1 (6 bases). The V gene's germline CDR1 is MNHNY and CDR2 SVGAGI (reference sequence). This CDR3 is 15 amino acids long. As DNA, the CDR3 is TGTGCCATCAGTCGAACCCAACAGGGAAACGGGGAGCTGTTTTTT. Translated: CAISRTQQGNGELFF.

Concerning this clonotype itself: The junction and the germline gene differ at one end; a read error may be behind it. The chain uses TRBV11-2 and TRBJ1-1, with a tentative D call TRBD1 (6 bases). CDR1 is SGHAT, CDR2 FQNNGV, per germline. The CDR3 totals 16 residues. In DNA form, the CDR3 reads TGTGCCAGTAGCTTAGATGGATTCGCAGGGGACACTGAAGCTTTCTTT. Protein product: CASSLDGFAGDTEAFF.

This chain connects TRBV5-1 to TRBJ1-1; TRBD1 might be the D (5 bases). Germline V gene lookup returns CDR1 SGHRS and CDR2 YFSETQ. This CDR3 has 13 residues. Trimming left V 0 bases short and J 5 bases short, with 8 bases between. The CDR3: CASSLVAGTEAFF. The CDR3 DNA is TGCGCCAGCAGCTTGGTGGCAGGGACTGAAGCTTTCTTT. The complete variable domain, with remaining parts taken from reference TRBV5-1 and TRBJ1-1, reads KAGVTQTPRYLIKTRGQQVTLSCSPISGHRSVSWYQQTPGQGLQFLFEYFSETQRNKGNFPGRFSGRQFSNSRSEMNVSTLELGDSALYLCASSLVAGTEAFFGQGTRLTVV.